Listed here are 20 T cell receptor beta chains from one sample, sequenced in a study of T cells expressing NK-cell markers. TCRdb reanalyzed the 5' RACE reads and collapses them to one entry per CDR3 protein, without DNA. The specimen's table records about 260,000 distinct CDR3 sequences. Input material: blood T cells: a sorted CD56 or NKG2C T cell subset, CD4+ or CD8+ T cells, or bulk PBMC T cells (not recorded which). The receptor source for this set is a woman aged 18-69 years in good health.

The chain joins TRBV24-1 to TRBJ1-1. CDR1 is KGHDR, CDR2 SFDVKD, per germline. This CDR3 is built from 13 residues. Here the CDR3 reads CATSDGGNTEAFF.

The chain uses TRBV28 and TRBJ1-1; without DNA, the TCRdb call of TRBD1 cannot be checked. The CDR3 totals 13 residues. From germline, CDR1 is MDHEN and CDR2 SYDVKM. CDR3 in amino acids: CASRLHGGTEAFF.

V gene TRBV28 combines with J gene TRBJ2-7. The CDR3 is 14 amino acids. Germline CDR1 and CDR2: MDHEN and SYDVKM. CDR3 sequence reads: CASSLEGRPYEQYF.

The chain employs TRBV7-2 and TRBJ1-5; without DNA, the TCRdb call of TRBD1 cannot be checked. Germline V CDR1 and CDR2: SGHTA, FQGNSA. This CDR3 region has 18 residues. The CDR3 region is CASSLAGFGTGRDQPQHF. Full variable domain (rest looked up from reference TRBV7-2 and TRBJ1-5): GAGVSQSPSNKVTEKGKDVELRCDPISGHTALYWYRQSLGQGLEFLIYFQGNSAPDKSGLPSDRFSAERTGGSVSTLTIQRTQQEDSAVYLCASSLAGFGTGRDQPQHFGDGTRLSIL.

The chain couples TRBV5-1 to TRBJ2-1; TCRdb calls TRBD2, which cannot be checked without DNA. This CDR3 spans 12 amino acids. Germline CDR1 is SGHRS and CDR2 is YFSETQ. CDR3 loop: CASSTTRMVQFF.

The genes are TRBV5-6 and TRBJ2-1. Germline V gene lookup returns CDR1 SGHDT and CDR2 YYEEEE. There are 12 residues in the CDR3. The CDR3 region is CASRRLAYEQFF.

The V gene is TRBV2, the J gene TRBJ1-2. This CDR3 spans 12 amino acids. Germline CDR1 reads SNHLY; CDR2 reads FYNNEI. CDR3 in amino acids: CASSEHKGGYTF.

V usage is TRBV5-1 and J usage is TRBJ2-3; the D call from TCRdb, TRBD2, cannot be confirmed without DNA. The CDR3 contains 16 residues. CDR1 is SGHRS and CDR2 is YFSETQ in the germline V gene. This CDR3 is CASSYTGQTSGGSQYF.

This CDR3 reads CASSLTENQPQHF. The chain recombines TRBV12-3 or TRBV12-4 with TRBJ1-5. This CDR3 region has 13 residues.

This chain joins TRBV10-3 and TRBJ2-7. CDR3 length: 15 amino acids. Germline V gene sequence: CDR1 ENHRY, CDR2 SYGVKD. The CDR3 region is CANSGYGRTEYEQYF.

The chain links TRBV7-9 to TRBJ2-5; the D gene TCRdb calls, TRBD2, cannot be checked with no DNA. Germline V CDR1 and CDR2: SEHNR, FQNEAQ (reference sequence). The CDR3 spans 15 residues. The CDR3 spells CASSQKREGQETQYF.

The rearrangement uses TRBV12-3 or TRBV12-4 and TRBJ1-1; TCRdb gives TRBD1 as the D gene, but with no DNA this cannot be confirmed. The CDR3 sequence is 12 residues long. This CDR3 reads CASNSGDTEAFF.

This rearrangement joins TRBV29-1 to TRBJ2-5; no DNA is available, so the TRBD2 call from TCRdb remains unchecked. Germline CDR1 SQVTM, CDR2 ANQGSEA. The CDR3 is 13 residues long. CDR3 loop: CSVAGLIQETQYF.

The chain carries TRBV18 and TRBJ2-5; TCRdb lists TRBD1, though no DNA is available to test this call. This CDR3 is 15 amino acids long. Germline-derived CDR1 and CDR2 are KGHSH and LQKENI. The CDR3 sequence is CASFHGQGGRETQYF.

The gene calls are TRBV6-1 and TRBJ1-3; TCRdb's D call of TRBD1 is untestable without DNA. Germline CDR1 is MNHNS and CDR2 is SASEGT. The CDR3 runs to 16 residues. CDR3 sequence: CASSPGGATGGNTIYF.

The chain has TRBV3-1 and TRBJ1-5; with no DNA, the TCRdb D assignment of TRBD1 cannot be verified. Germline V lookup: CDR1 LGHDT, CDR2 YNNKEL (reference sequence). The CDR3 length is 18 residues. The CDR3 sequence: CASSPTPSQGSPNQPQHF.

This chain joins TRBV11-2 and TRBJ2-2; TCRdb lists TRBD1, though no DNA is available to test this call. Germline CDR1 and CDR2: SGHAT and FQNNGV. The CDR3 runs to 18 residues. The CDR3 sequence: CASTLRVRQGGLTGELFF. Full variable domain (missing parts from reference TRBV11-2 and TRBJ2-2): EAGVAQSPRYKIIEKRQSVAFWCNPISGHATLYWYQQILGQGPKLLIQFQNNGVVDDSQLPKDRFSAERLKGVDSTLKIQPAKLEDSAVYLCASTLRVRQGGLTGELFFGEGSRLTVL.

The chain carries TRBV20-1 and TRBJ2-1; TCRdb picks TRBD2, but there is no DNA to check that call. The length of the CDR3 is 17 residues. CDR1 is DFQATT and CDR2 is SNEGSKA in the germline V gene (reference sequence). The CDR3 spells CSATVHQSGGPNNEQFF.

The chain uses TRBV10-3 and TRBJ2-3; TCRdb picks TRBD1, but there is no DNA to check that call. CDR1 is ENHRY, CDR2 SYGVKD, per germline. The length of the CDR3 is 14 residues. CDR3 sequence: CAIKGGEAPDTQYF.

The chain employs TRBV20-1 and TRBJ2-1; absent DNA, TCRdb's TRBD2 call cannot be checked. Germline CDR1 reads DFQATT; CDR2 reads SNEGSKA (reference sequence). This CDR3 is built from 14 residues. CDR3 region: CSVPAGSSYNEQFF.